This T cell receptor (beta chain) was recovered during a study of identifying expanded T cells in peripheral blood. Here immunoSEQ multiplex PCR was the method, and the copy in TCRdb shows in-frame clones only, minus some. In the table there are under 150,000 clones, approximately 86% of which are singletons. The CDR3 consists of 16 residues. Between the trimmed V and J ends, which lost 7 bases and 4 bases, there was a span of 21 bases. The germline V gene encodes CDR1 SGHVS and CDR2 FQNEAQ. Collection occurred without any documented infections or immune events in donors. The clonotype originates from a person aged 18 to 75 in good health. This chain links TRBV7-8 with TRBJ2-3; TRBD1 might be the D (6 bases). The sample was blood. The CDR3 sequence is CASNPDQGNLADTQYF. In DNA, the CDR3 is TGTGCCAGCAATCCGGATCAGGGGAATCTCGCAGATACGCAGTATTTT.